This TCR beta chain was profiled in a study of glioma-infiltrating T cells after dendritic cell vaccination. This clone was seen a handful of times. The method was immunoSEQ multiplex PCR; TCRdb's version includes in-frame clones alone and lacks a portion of them. Of 2,000 to 2,500 clones listed, around 78% are singletons. Time point meaning: after dendritic cell vaccination, including at tumor progression/relapse. Dendritic cells derived from monocytes and pulsed with autologous tumor lysate formed the vaccine. This CDR3 is 13 amino acids long. V was cut by 6 bases and J by 5 bases, with 11 bases left in between. Germline V gene lookup returns CDR1 SNHLY and CDR2 FYNNEI.

The sequencing here drew on tumor tissue, taken after dendritic cell vaccination. The TCR comes from a human donor with glioblastoma. The chain couples TRBV2 to TRBJ2-4; D may be TRBD1 (6 bases). The CDR3 DNA reads as TGTGCCAGCAGAGGACAGCCGCAAAACATTCAGTACTTC. Protein product: CASRGQPQNIQYF.